The text below deals with one T cell receptor beta chain. The sample belongs to a study of cytomegalovirus exposure and HLA in healthy donors. The PCR ran on 60 Vbeta and 13 Jbeta primers. TCRdb's table, derived via immunoSEQ multiplex PCR, lists solely in-frame clones and lacks some. The table lists about 240,000 clones, 78% of them singletons. The V end lost 0 bases, the J end lost 0 bases, and 10 bases lay between the germline ends. The germline CDR1 and CDR2 sequences are SGHKS and YYEKEE (reference sequence). This CDR3 has 16 residues. V gene TRBV5-5 combines with J gene TRBJ1-5, with D possibly matching TRBD1 (5 bases). The clonotype was recovered from a boy younger than 18 in good health and CMV-seronegative. What was sequenced was PBMCs. CDR3 bases: TGTGCCAGCAGCTTGGCCGTACAGGATAGCAATCAGCCCCAGCATTTT. It is translated as CASSLAVQDSNQPQHF.